The subject of this entry is one T cell receptor beta chain. The CDR3 runs to 17 residues. J gave up 0 bases and V 6 bases, and 8 bases lay outside the gene matches. From germline, CDR1 is SEHNR and CDR2 FQNEAQ (reference sequence). TCRdb's copy holds only in-frame clones and misses some; the assay was immunoSEQ multiplex PCR. The sample comprises some 95,000 clones, about 68% of which are singletons, and less than 50% rests with the top ten. This entry comes from a study of shared clonotypes between healthy human individuals. The receptor comes from a man aged 30-40 years in good health. The sequenced sample consisted of memory CD8+ T cells sorted from blood. Specified subset: CD45RO+ cells pooled with CCR7-negative TemRA cells. The V gene is TRBV7-9, the J gene TRBJ2-6; 7 positions agree with TRBD1. The CDR3 is CASSRRDSNSGANVLTF. Here the CDR3 DNA reads TGTGCCAGCAGTCGTCGGGACAGCAACTCTGGGGCCAACGTCCTGACTTTC.